This TCR beta chain was identified during a study of cytomegalovirus exposure and HLA in healthy donors (dated by TCRdb to about 2017). Study-wide context: An earlier analysis of several hundred of the donors reported 250 to 350 Gb of sequence data and roughly 110 million unique TCR beta sequences from about 179 million T cells. An early release covering 500 to 750 HLA-typed donors comprised about 300 gigabases of sequencing data and roughly 85 million unique TCR sequences. Of the 300 to 450 genotyped donors, 80% to 90% were placed in the genetic ancestry cluster associated with self-reported Caucasian donors. The study aimed to test whether cataloging public T cell receptors could reveal signatures of past pathogen exposure. The study used immunosequencing to profile the T cell repertoires of about 670 subjects and linked those repertoires to cytomegalovirus serostatus. Besides the first cohort of about 730 subjects, a separate validation cohort made up of over a hundred different subjects was used. The study combined high-throughput TCR immunosequencing, statistical association of individual TCRs with disease status, and machine learning to predict cytomegalovirus infection status. A later analysis re-analyzed previously published TCR beta repertoires from 666 donors and added high-resolution HLA genotyping to study TCR occurrence patterns. Rather than drawing on any new phenotypic data, the later analysis identified candidate immune exposures from TCR beta sequences and the way those sequences occurred across donors. To decide whether each TCR beta V gene segment behaved as functional or pseudogenic, an earlier analysis of some 600 of the donors relied on high-throughput TCR beta sequencing. Donor age, sex, ethnicity and CMV serostatus were collected together with the repertoire data. A later genetic analysis used genome-wide SNP genotypes for about three fifths of the 666 donors, treating that subset as a discovery cohort. All discovery cohort repertoires had been generated on a single sequencing platform. Class I and class II HLA loci were covered by the typing at four-digit resolution. Typing coverage varied by locus: roughly 629-640 donors for A, B, C, DRB1 and DQB1; more than 500 for DQA1; more than 600 for DPA1; about 450 for DPB1. Because of strong linkage in the cohort, roughly five DR-DQ haplotypes were treated as single units for association and clustering. Across 300 to 400 genotyped donors of the cohort, an average of approximately 220,000 unique TCR beta nucleotide sequences per donor were sequenced, and approximately 19% of those sequences were non-productive.

Turning to this clone: The antigen this receptor binds is unknown. Base qualities are not provided; no much larger clone lies one nucleotide away.

A distance of 7 bases separates the germline ends of V and J, which lose 1 base and 0 bases respectively. Taken from the germline V gene, the CDR1 and CDR2 loops are SGHTA and FQGNSA. The CDR3, cysteine through phenylalanine, is 14 amino acids long. Of the read, only the CDR3 DNA is kept; its 42 bases are in frame from base 1. The library was produced with the immunoSEQ multiplex PCR assay. For the multiplex PCR, a mixture combining 60 forward primers for TCR Vbeta segments and 13 reverse primers for TCR Jbeta segments was used. The CDR3 region of rearranged TCR beta genes was amplified from genomic DNA with a multiplex PCR assay. The amplified TCR beta libraries were sequenced on the Illumina HiSeq System as 87-base-pair reads. The study's processing was this. In a later analysis, about 80 million unique TCR beta chains were counted across the 650 to 700 repertoires, and roughly 10 million of these chains were shared by at least two donors. A nearest-neighbor algorithm error-corrected the raw reads and collapsed the reads into unique sequences, merging closely related sequences to remove PCR and sequencing errors. V, D and J gene segments were assigned by aligning CDR3 sequences to IMGT reference sequences. For a sequence to be retained, at least a six-nucleotide match to both a V gene segment and a J gene segment was required. Rearrangements were classified as productive when the CDR3 lacked stop codons and remained in frame with V and J, and all other rearrangements were classified as non-productive. CDR3 was defined according to IMGT convention as the region running from the second conserved V-encoded cysteine to the conserved J-encoded phenylalanine. Sequences without an unambiguous match to a single V gene segment were excluded from the earlier analysis of a few hundred of the donors. In an earlier analysis of some 590 of the donors, V segments were called functional above 56.7% productive rearrangements and were called segregating when the between-donor standard deviation exceeded 5%. To diagnose cytomegalovirus status from the catalog of TCR beta chain sequences, a statistical classification framework was built. In a later analysis, V and J genes were assigned by comparing TCR nucleotide sequences against IMGT/GENE-DB human TR gene sequences. A later analysis assigned CDR3 sequences and most-parsimonious VDJ recombination scenarios with the TCRdist pipeline. In a later analysis, every TCR beta chain was defined by the combination of its CDR3 amino acid sequence and its V-gene family, and reads without a unique V-gene family were dropped. In a later analysis, 550 to 650 highly shared, low-generation-probability nucleotide sequences were removed to address suspected cross-contamination and a sequencing artifact. A later analysis calculated a clonal expansion index for each public chain from normalized within-repertoire ranks of inferred template counts. In a later analysis, generation probabilities were computed with a VDJ recombination model fitted to out-of-frame rearrangements, and the resulting probabilities were checked against IGoR. In a later analysis, TCR-TCR, TCR-HLA and TCR-CMV co-occurrence was scored with hypergeometric tests, and a repertoire-size bias correction was applied to TCR pairs. To estimate false discovery rates, a later analysis permuted the HLA or CMV assignments 20 times. In a later analysis, co-occurring TCRs were grouped with DBSCAN, and TCRdist sequence similarity was added when clustering was performed within HLA-allele-positive subsets. Co-occurrence clustering excluded repertoires with fewer than 30,000 or more than 120,000 public chains, plus five with anomalous nucleotide sharing. The immuneACCESS repertoire file appears here via TCRdb, limited to in-frame rearrangements. These files lack a portion of the clones; in checked studies, under half of the deficit traces to unresolved V genes, and the cause of the others is not known. V and J calls and clone size come straight from that table; D and trimming were deduced from the DNA. Here the sample has about 93,000 clones; 60% to 85% occur a single time. The top ten constitute about 2.1% of the sample.

The cohort comprised 666 healthy bone marrow donors. All cohort members were sampled while nominally healthy, although unrecorded immune exposures were likely present. The donor was CMV seronegative and belonged to the group of several hundred seronegative cohort members. A peripheral blood sample was provided by each donor, and peripheral blood mononuclear cells were used for TCR beta sequencing. The Qiagen DNeasy Blood Extraction Kit was used to extract genomic DNA from the blood cell samples. The investigation overall reported the following: A later analysis associated 15,000 or so TCR beta sequences with specific HLA alleles at a false discovery rate of 0.05. In a later analysis, most CMV-associated TCR beta chains were found to appear HLA-restricted, with HLA associations seemingly driven largely by CMV exposure. A later analysis found that HLA-associated TCR beta chains were more clonally expanded and had lower generation probabilities than equally common non-associated chains. While some public TCRs were present in many individuals, most TCR sequences turned up only very rarely across donors. The classifier was reported to diagnose cytomegalovirus status with high specificity and sensitivity in both the original cohort and the validation cohort. Because HLA typing was unavailable for some donors at each locus, only the typed subset was used in association tests. In an earlier analysis of fewer than 750 of the donors, most TCR beta V segments were observed in productive rearrangements about 90% or about 30% of the time, broadly matching IMGT annotations. Three of the identified cytomegalovirus-associated TCR beta chains were confirmed in vitro to be specific for cytomegalovirus antigens. Roughly uniform sequencing depth across donors was assumed in presence/absence analyses, although this assumption may not hold. V-gene and J-gene trimming of TCR beta chains was associated with a missense DCLRE1C variant in a later genetic analysis, and the association was replicated in an independent cohort. Immune exposure information for the cohort was limited to CMV serostatus. The study listed 150 to 200 TCR beta chains as associated with cytomegalovirus. A further reported finding was that TCR beta sequences accurately predicted the HLA-A and HLA-B alleles for most subjects in the first cohort. Assigning TCR associations to individual alleles was difficult when HLA alleles, especially DR and DQ, strongly co-occurred. Roughly 17 rarely observed V segments, including chromosome 9 orphons, were excluded from the earlier analysis of some 590 of the donors because counts were too low. It was suggested by the authors that the approach could potentially be generalized to other disease states and immunological phenotypes. Because the 87-base-pair reads could not distinguish some IMGT-functional V segments, including TRBV6-2 and TRBV6-3, those segments were excluded. In a later analysis, the rate of TCR association differed among HLA loci, with DRB1 alleles having the most associated TCRs and HLA-C alleles having the fewest. A cluster of highly shared sequence variants was judged likely to be a technical artifact of the sequencing pipeline. Linkage disequilibrium might explain the correlated functional status among segregating V segments, but an unknown experimental factor could not be excluded. This cohort had only TCR beta chains sequenced, and the lack of alpha or paired-chain data limited which features could be detected. Compared with the roughly 700-donor mean, donors in an Asian-associated ancestry cluster had fewer N-insertions in productive TCRs, according to a later genetic analysis. A later analysis reported that several top co-occurrence clusters appeared linked to parvovirus B19, influenza, CMV and Epstein-Barr virus.

The sequence joins TRBV7-2 to TRBJ2-7; a weak D assignment points to TRBD1 (5 bases agree). Sequenced material: PBMCs. The TCR comes from a boy between 10 and 17 years old in good health and CMV-seronegative. The DNA is TGTGCCAGCAGCTTAGACAGGAGCTCCTACGAGCAGTACTTC. Its product reads: CASSLDRSSYEQYF.